This TCR beta chain was sequenced in a study of T-cell memory formation after mild COVID-19. The CDR3 has 14 amino acids. V was clipped by 5 bases and J by 5 bases, with 12 bases between them. The germline gives CDR1 SGHTA, CDR2 FQGNSA. TCR alpha and TCR beta cDNA libraries carrying sample barcodes and UMIs came from 5'RACE with constant-segment primers. A single record per CDR3 protein comes from TCRdb applying MiXCR to the 5' RACE reads. The table has 350,000 to 450,000 distinct CDR3 sequences, roughly 24% seen once. This clonotype originated in an adult woman who had mild COVID-19 (a few samples of this study predate the infection). Cell type and time point are not known. The chain uses TRBV7-2 and TRBJ2-2; unclear D gene. The sequenced sample consisted of PBMCs or a T cell subset sorted from them (not recorded which). CDR3 in DNA: TGTGCCAGCAGCCGAAGGGCAATAACCGGGGAGCTGTTTTTT. Its translation is CASSRRAITGELFF.